This record covers a single T cell receptor beta chain. Its antigen is currently unknown. Each cDNA molecule in the library carried unique molecular identifiers. Each CDR3 protein gets one entry after TCRdb re-called the RACE reads with MiXCR. In the table there are over 65,000 distinct CDR3 sequences, about 11% of which are singletons. The source of the sample is a study of human T cells and chemical hapten exposure. General observations from the study: In comparison with controls, expanded TCRs gave rise to a significantly larger number of large CDR3 similarity clusters.

The sample's time point: patch test 1, 2 weeks after DPC sensitization. This sample's treatment: therapeutic diphenylcyclopropenone sensitization with weekly scalp DPC. Every donor had alopecia and was 18 to 70 years old; all were suitable for DPC. Blood, whole and unfractionated, served as the source for total RNA extraction. In germline, CDR1 is SGHVS, CDR2 FQNEAQ. V dropped 5 bases and J dropped 2; count of bases not matched to a gene: 9. The CDR3 length is 17 residues. This TCR was recovered from a woman aged 45-60 years with alopecia areata. Some clones in this sample may be carry-over from other donors' samples. This sequence joins TRBV7-8 and TRBJ2-5, with TRBD2 matching 12 bases. Sequencing was performed on whole blood, taken in connection with sensitization to the hapten diphenylcyclopropenone (DPC). CDR3 sequence: CASSRRLAGVGQETQYF. The DNA of the CDR3 is TGTGCCAGCAGCCGACGACTAGCGGGAGTAGGACAAGAGACCCAGTACTTC.